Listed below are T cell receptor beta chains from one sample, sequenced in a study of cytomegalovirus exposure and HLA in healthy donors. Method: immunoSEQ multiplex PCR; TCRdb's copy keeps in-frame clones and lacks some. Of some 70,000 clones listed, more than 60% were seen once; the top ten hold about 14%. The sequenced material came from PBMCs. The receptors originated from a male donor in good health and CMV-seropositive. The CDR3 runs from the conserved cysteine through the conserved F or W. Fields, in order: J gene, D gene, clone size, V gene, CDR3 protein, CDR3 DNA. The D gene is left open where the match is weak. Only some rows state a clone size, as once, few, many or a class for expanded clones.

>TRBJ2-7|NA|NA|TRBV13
CASKPSGPFYEQYF
TGTGCCAGCAAACCATCAGGGCCCTTCTACGAGCAGTACTTC
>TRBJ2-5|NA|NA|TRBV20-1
CSASSETQYF
TGCAGTGCTAGTTCGGAGACCCAGTACTTC
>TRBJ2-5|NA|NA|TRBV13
CASSPSGSEETQYF
TGTGCCAGCAGCCCCAGTGGCAGTGAAGAGACCCAGTACTTC
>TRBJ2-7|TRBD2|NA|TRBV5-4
CASSLGLAGESYEQYF
TGTGCCAGCAGCTTGGGACTAGCGGGAGAGTCTTACGAGCAGTACTTC
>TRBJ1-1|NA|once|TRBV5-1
CASSLVGGVANTEAFF
TGCGCCAGCAGCTTGGTCGGGGGGGTCGCGAACACTGAAGCTTTCTTT
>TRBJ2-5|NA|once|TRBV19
CASSTQRGGGETQYF
TGTGCCAGTAGTACCCAGAGGGGGGGAGGAGAGACCCAGTACTTC
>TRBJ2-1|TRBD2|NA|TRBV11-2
CASKELAGVEQFF
TGTGCCAGCAAGGAACTAGCGGGAGTGGAGCAGTTCTTC
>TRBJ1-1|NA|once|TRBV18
CASSPHPQGRGTEAFF
TGTGCCAGCTCACCACACCCACAGGGTAGGGGGACTGAAGCTTTCTTT
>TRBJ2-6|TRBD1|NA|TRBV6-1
CASSVRDRGISGANVLTF
TGTGCCAGCAGTGTCCGGGACAGGGGCATCTCTGGGGCCAACGTCCTGACTTTC
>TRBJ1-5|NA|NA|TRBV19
CASSPQGISNQPQHF
TGTGCCAGTAGTCCGCAGGGGATTAGCAATCAGCCCCAGCATTTT
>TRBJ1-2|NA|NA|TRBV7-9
CASRPGGAGVIYGYTF
TGTGCCAGCAGACCCGGGGGGGCAGGGGTGATCTATGGCTACACCTTC
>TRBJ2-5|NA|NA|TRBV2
CAFTGGKTQYF
TGTGCCTTTACCGGGGGAAAGACCCAGTACTTC
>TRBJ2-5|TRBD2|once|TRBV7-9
CASSPSGYSGREGETQYF
TGTGCCAGCAGTCCCTCGGGCTACAGCGGGAGGGAAGGGGAGACCCAGTACTTC
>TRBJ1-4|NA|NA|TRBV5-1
CASSQGDLGLKLFF
TGCGCCAGCAGCCAAGGAGATTTGGGGCTAAAACTGTTTTTT
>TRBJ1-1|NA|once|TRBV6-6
CASSLAEGITEAFF
TGTGCCAGCAGTCTCGCGGAAGGTATCACTGAAGCTTTCTTT
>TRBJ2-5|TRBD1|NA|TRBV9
CASSVADPGGTQYF
TGTGCCAGCAGCGTAGCCGACCCAGGGGGGACCCAGTACTTC
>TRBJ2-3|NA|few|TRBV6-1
CASRETWGTQYF
TGTGCCAGCAGGGAGACCTGGGGCACGCAGTATTTT
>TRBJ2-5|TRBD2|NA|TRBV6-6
CASNNYGGTGETQYF
TGTGCCAGCAACAACTACGGGGGGACCGGCGAGACCCAGTACTTC
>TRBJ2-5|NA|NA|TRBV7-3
CASSLTSVGRQETQYF
TGTGCCAGCAGCTTAACGTCTGTGGGCAGGCAAGAGACCCAGTACTTC
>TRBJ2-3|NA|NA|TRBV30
CAWSEGQSTDTQYF
TGTGCCTGGAGTGAAGGACAGAGCACAGATACGCAGTATTTT
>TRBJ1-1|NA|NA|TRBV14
CASSRLGRAQAFF
TGTGCCAGCAGCCGCCTCGGGAGGGCACAAGCTTTCTTT
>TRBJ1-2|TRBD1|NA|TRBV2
CASSVLTGGKAGYTF
TGTGCCAGCAGTGTATTGACAGGGGGTAAGGCTGGCTACACCTTC
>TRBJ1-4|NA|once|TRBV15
CATSRDRGLEKLFF
TGTGCCACCAGCAGAGATCGGGGGTTAGAAAAACTGTTTTTT
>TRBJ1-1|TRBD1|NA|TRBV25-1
CASSEGTGGNTEAFF
TGTGCCAGCAGTGAAGGGACAGGGGGGAACACTGAAGCTTTCTTT
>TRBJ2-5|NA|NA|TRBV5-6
CASSLRPGLGETQYF
TGTGCCAGCAGCTTACGGCCAGGGTTGGGGGAGACCCAGTACTTC
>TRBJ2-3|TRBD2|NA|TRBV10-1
CASSESSGAHTQYF
TGCGCCAGCAGTGAGTCCAGCGGGGCGCATACGCAGTATTTT
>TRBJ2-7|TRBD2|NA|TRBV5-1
CASSLSFSGTFPYEQYF
TGCGCCAGCAGCTTGTCGTTTAGCGGGACGTTCCCCTACGAGCAGTACTTC
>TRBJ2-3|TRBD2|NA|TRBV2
CASRAGSGGSRSDTQYF
TGTGCCAGCAGAGCTGGCTCTGGCGGGAGCAGATCAGATACGCAGTATTTT
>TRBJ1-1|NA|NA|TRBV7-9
CASSLEYLSTEAFF
TGTGCCAGCAGCTTAGAGTACTTGAGCACTGAAGCTTTCTTT
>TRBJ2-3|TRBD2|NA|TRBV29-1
CSAARTRGSSTDTQYF
TGCAGCGCCGCAAGGACTAGGGGTTCTAGCACAGATACGCAGTATTTT
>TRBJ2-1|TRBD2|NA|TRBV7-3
CASSLTGRVNNEQFF
TGTGCCAGCAGCTTAACCGGGAGGGTGAACAATGAGCAGTTCTTC
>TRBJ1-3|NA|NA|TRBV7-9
CASSLVMGSLFSGNTIYF
TGTGCCAGCAGCTTAGTGATGGGCAGCCTCTTCTCTGGAAACACCATATATTTT
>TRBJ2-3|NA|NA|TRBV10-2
CASSSMTGAVGTDTQYF
TGCGCCAGCAGTTCCATGACGGGAGCAGTCGGCACAGATACGCAGTATTTT
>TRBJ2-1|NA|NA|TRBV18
CASSPPSGRYEQFF
TGTGCCAGCTCACCACCCTCAGGCAGGTATGAGCAGTTCTTC
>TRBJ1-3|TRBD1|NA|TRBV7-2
CASSFTGTGSGNTIYF
TGTGCCAGCAGCTTTACCGGGACAGGGTCTGGAAACACCATATATTTT
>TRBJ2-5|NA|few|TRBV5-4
CASSLRGWETQYF
TGTGCCAGCAGCTTAAGGGGTTGGGAGACCCAGTACTTC
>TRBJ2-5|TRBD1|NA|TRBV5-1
CASSWGQGSQTQYF
TGCGCCAGCAGCTGGGGACAGGGTAGTCAGACCCAGTACTTC
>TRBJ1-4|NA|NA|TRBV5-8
CASSFYQGLEKLFF
TGTGCCAGCAGCTTTTATCAGGGGCTGGAAAAACTGTTTTTT
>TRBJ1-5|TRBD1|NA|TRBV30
CAWAQGAHQPQHF
TGTGCCTGGGCCCAGGGGGCCCATCAGCCCCAGCATTTT
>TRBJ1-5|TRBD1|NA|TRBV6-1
CASSEVVTGGQPQHF
TGTGCCAGCAGTGAAGTGGTTACAGGGGGACAGCCCCAGCATTTT
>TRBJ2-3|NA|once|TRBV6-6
CASSYRGVSGTDTQYF
TGTGCCAGCAGTTACCGCGGGGTTAGTGGCACAGATACGCAGTATTTT
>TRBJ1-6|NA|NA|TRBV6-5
CASRGFPYNSPLHF
TGTGCCAGTCGGGGGTTCCCCTATAATTCACCCCTCCACTTT
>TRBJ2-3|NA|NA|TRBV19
CASSPDRLEDTQYF
TGTGCCAGTAGTCCTGACAGGTTAGAAGATACGCAGTATTTT
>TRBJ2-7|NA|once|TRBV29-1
CSVGRQGLPYEQYF
TGCAGCGTTGGTCGGCAGGGCCTTCCCTACGAGCAGTACTTC
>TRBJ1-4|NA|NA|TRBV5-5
CASSLGQIEKLFF
TGTGCCAGCAGCTTGGGTCAGATTGAAAAACTGTTTTTT
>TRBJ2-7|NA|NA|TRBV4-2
CASSQDPGYDEQYF
TGTGCCAGCAGCCAAGATCCCGGGTACGACGAGCAGTACTTC
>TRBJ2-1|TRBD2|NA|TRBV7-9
CASSLWTRLAGYNEQFF
TGTGCCAGCAGCTTATGGACCCGACTAGCGGGTTACAATGAGCAGTTCTTC
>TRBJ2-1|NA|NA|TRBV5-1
CASSPSGDYNEQFF
TGCGCCAGCAGCCCGAGCGGTGACTACAATGAGCAGTTCTTC
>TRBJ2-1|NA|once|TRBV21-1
CAHRCGGISYNEQFF
TGTGCCCACCGTTGTGGGGGGATTTCCTACAATGAGCAGTTCTTC
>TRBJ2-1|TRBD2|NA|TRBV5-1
CASSLVGGDYNEQFF
TGCGCCAGCAGCTTGGTCGGGGGGGACTACAATGAGCAGTTCTTC
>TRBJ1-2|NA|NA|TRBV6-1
CASSSREGPYGYTF
TGTGCCAGCAGTTCGAGGGAGGGGCCCTATGGCTACACCTTC
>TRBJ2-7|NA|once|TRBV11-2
CASSPITGRGLEQYF
TGTGCCAGCAGCCCCATTACAGGGAGGGGCCTGGAGCAGTACTTC